Shown below are 6 T cell receptor beta chains from a single sample sequenced in a study of T-cell reconstitution after alpha-beta-depleted transplantation in children. It was with unique molecular identifiers that the TCRbeta library was prepared. TCRdb fed the PCR reads into MiXCR, producing one record per CDR3 protein. The table has 610,000 or so distinct CDR3 sequences, 25% to 30% seen once; the top ten hold 30% to 45%. The material sequenced was PBMCs, taken before TCRalphabeta/CD19-depleted stem cell transplant. Receptors were obtained from a boy under two years old with Wiskott-Aldrich syndrome, due to receive a stem cell transplant.

This sequence joins TRBV12-3 or TRBV12-4 and TRBJ2-1; TRBD2 might be the D (6 bases). V shed 4 bases and J shed 8 bases, with 18 bases lying between them. This CDR3 has 15 amino acids. CDR3 DNA: TGTGCCAGCAGTTCTCGGGAGAAGAGCTGGGATGAGCAGTTCTTC. Translating it yields CASSSREKSWDEQFF.

The gene calls are TRBV6-1 and TRBJ2-1; 13 nucleotides agree with TRBD2. Germline V gives CDR1 MNHNS, CDR2 SASEGT. This CDR3 has 14 residues. The J segment lost 7 bases and the V segment lost 6 bases, leaving 3 bases of the junction unmatched. CDR3 amino acids: CASRLGLAGNEQFF. CDR3 sequence (DNA): TGTGCCAGCAGACTGGGACTAGCGGGAAATGAGCAGTTCTTC.

The chain is built from TRBV12-3 or TRBV12-4 and TRBJ2-7, with 8 bases that match TRBD1. The CDR3 loop spans 13 amino acids. After removal of 8 bases from V and 6 bases from J, the junction contained 9 bases not matched to a gene. As DNA, the CDR3 is TGTGCCAGCCGCGGACAGGGACGCCGCGAGCAGTACTTC. Translated, it gives CASRGQGRREQYF.

This chain uses TRBV5-5 with TRBJ2-7; the D gene is possibly TRBD2 (6 bases). Germline loops: CDR1 SGHKS, CDR2 YYEKEE (reference sequence). This CDR3 region has 15 residues. Between the trimmed V and J ends, which lost 4 bases and 5 bases, there was a span of 19 bases. The CDR3 coding sequence is TGTGCCAGCAGCCCGGGCGGGGTTTTAAGCCACGAGCAGTACTTC. It encodes CASSPGGVLSHEQYF.

V usage is TRBV5-1 and J usage is TRBJ2-3; 8 positions agree with TRBD2. The trim removed 0 bases at V and 4 bases at J, leaving 7 bases unmatched. This CDR3 region has 16 residues. Germline V lookup: CDR1 SGHRS, CDR2 YFSETQ. The CDR3 here is CASSLDFGLASDTQYF. CDR3 DNA: TGCGCCAGCAGCTTGGATTTCGGACTAGCCTCAGATACGCAGTATTTT.

This clonotype was counted between two and nine times. The rearrangement joins TRBV29-1 to TRBJ2-5, with D tentatively TRBD1 (6 bases). V lost 4 bases to trimming and J lost 2 bases, with 8 bases between them. Germline V lookup: CDR1 SQVTM, CDR2 ANQGSEA. The CDR3 runs 12 residues. In nucleotides, the CDR3 is TGCAGCGTTGTCACAGGGCAAGAGACCCAGTACTTC. As protein: CSVVTGQETQYF.